The subject of this entry is one TCR beta chain. Its target is unknown. The study gave focal radiation plus ipilimumab CTLA-4 blockade to patients with chemo-refractory metastatic non-small-cell lung cancer. CDR1 SSHAT and CDR2 FNYEAQ come from the germline V gene (reference sequence). Trimming shortened V by 5 bases and J by 1 base, and 8 bases separated the two germline ends. The CDR3 consists of 14 residues. This entry comes from a study of radiotherapy plus CTLA-4 blockade in lung cancer. Study at large: Among patients, over 15% showed objective responses, and approximately 30% had disease control. Findings and caveats of the study: In blood, after radiotherapy plus ipilimumab, tumor-derived TCR clones expanded.

Sequenced by immunoSEQ multiplex PCR; TCRdb stores in-frame clones only, minus some. The sample has 25,000 to 40,000 clones; less than 75% are singletons. J is TRBJ2-2 and V is TRBV7-7; D is possibly TRBD1 (5 bases). This clonotype was obtained from a human donor with non-small cell lung cancer whose response to radiotherapy plus ipilimumab could not be evaluated. The material sequenced was peripheral blood, taken from a patient treated with radiotherapy plus ipilimumab. Written as DNA, the CDR3 is TGTGCCAGCAGCCCCGACAGGAACACCGGGGAGCTGTTTTTT. This sequence encodes CASSPDRNTGELFF.